This T cell receptor (beta chain) came from a study of cytomegalovirus exposure and HLA in healthy donors. On the study more broadly: Early release data held some 80 million unique TCRs from HLA-typed donors.

Researchers ran the PCR with 60 Vbeta and 13 Jbeta primers. Generated by immunoSEQ multiplex PCR, the TCRdb table keeps only in-frame clones and is missing some. In the table there are about 100,000 clones, approximately 72% of which are singletons. Healthy bone marrow donors made up the donor group. About this clone: The antigen is unknown.

Germline V gives CDR1 MNHEY, CDR2 SVGAGI. The CDR3 contains 14 residues. With 6 bases removed from V and 3 bases from J, the gap between germline ends came to 13 bases. Overall study results and limits: Many donors carried some public TCRs, although rarity characterized most TCR sequences. Associated with HLA alleles at 0.05 false discovery rate in a later analysis were around 15,000 TCR beta sequences.

This chain links TRBV6-5 with TRBJ2-3, with TRBD1 as a possible D gene (5 bases). The sequenced sample was PBMCs. This TCR was sampled from a man in his forties or fifties in good health and CMV-seropositive. The CDR3 here is CASRQGAETDTQYF. The CDR3, as DNA: TGTGCCAGCAGGCAAGGGGCCGAGACAGATACGCAGTATTTT.